A single sample is the source of the 19 T cell receptor beta chains below, sequenced in a study of blood T cell repertoires in COVID-19. Assay: immunoSEQ multiplex PCR; the TCRdb copy retains only in-frame clones and omits some. Among approximately 260,000 clones listed, 80% to 90% were seen once. Sequences were obtained from peripheral blood. All receptors derive from a woman aged 35 to 49 who had recovered from COVID-19.

The chain carries TRBV9 and TRBJ2-7; possible D gene TRBD1, 6 bases. V dropped 4 bases and J dropped 4 bases, with 18 bases sitting between them. Germline CDR1 reads SGDLS; CDR2 reads YYNGEE. The CDR3 covers 15 residues. For the CDR3, the DNA is TGTGCCAGCAGCTCACGGGACAAAGATAGGTACGAGCAGTACTTC. This translates into CASSSRDKDRYEQYF.

The chain carries TRBV5-5 and TRBJ1-1, with D perhaps matching TRBD1 (6 bases). Looked up from germline, CDR1 is SGHKS and CDR2 is YYEKEE (reference sequence). The CDR3 covers 13 residues. V was cut by 3 bases and J by 5 bases, with 11 bases left in between. The CDR3 DNA sequence: TGTGCCAGCAGCTCTACAGGGAGTACTGAAGCTTTCTTT. Protein sequence: CASSSTGSTEAFF.

This clone appeared a single time. The genes are TRBV28 and TRBJ1-5; 10 bases line up with TRBD1. CDR1 MDHEN and CDR2 SYDVKM come from the germline V gene. The length of the CDR3 is 14 residues. V trimming: 8 bases; J trimming: 6 bases; junction bases outside the gene matches: 7. This CDR3 reads CASATWTGGQPQHF. CDR3 DNA: TGTGCCAGCGCTACCTGGACAGGGGGTCAGCCCCAGCATTTT.

This chain links TRBV12-3 or TRBV12-4 with TRBJ2-4, with D uncertain. The CDR3 contains 12 residues. Trimming left V 7 bases short and J 4 bases short, with 8 bases between. The CDR3 reads CASTPEKNIQYF. CDR3 DNA: TGTGCCAGCACCCCCGAGAAAAACATTCAGTACTTC.

V and J are TRBV6-5 and TRBJ1-2; possibly TRBD1 for D (6 bases). The CDR3 is made up of 15 amino acids. In germline, CDR1 is MNHEY, CDR2 SVGAGI. Trimming cost V 2 bases and J 2 bases, with 12 bases left between them. Here the CDR3 DNA reads TGTGCCAGCAGTTACGAATACAGGGTGAACTATGGCTACACCTTC. As protein: CASSYEYRVNYGYTF.

The CDR3 protein is CAWSPLGSQPQHF. CDR3 nucleotides: TGTGCCTGGAGTCCCCTGGGCAGTCAGCCCCAGCATTTT. The chain is built from TRBV30 and TRBJ1-5; D is undetermined. Trimming shortened V by 2 bases and J by 6 bases, and 11 bases separated the two germline ends. CDR1 is GTSNPN, CDR2 SVGIG, per germline (reference sequence). This CDR3 is 13 amino acids long.

The chain uses TRBV28 and TRBJ1-2; TRBD1 agrees at 7 bases. V gave up 5 bases and J gave up 6 bases; unmatched junction bases: 6. CDR1 is MDHEN, CDR2 SYDVKM, per germline. The length of the CDR3 is 13 residues. The CDR3 sequence: CASSASTGDGYTF. As DNA, the CDR3 is TGTGCCAGCAGTGCCTCAACAGGGGATGGCTACACCTTC.

The rearrangement joins TRBV28 to TRBJ2-7; tentatively, D is TRBD1 (5 bases). Per the germline V gene, CDR1 is MDHEN and CDR2 is SYDVKM. The CDR3 length is 12 residues. The V gene lost 6 bases and the J gene lost 5 bases, with 11 bases spanning the gap. CDR3 protein: CASRQEDHEQYF. For the CDR3, the DNA is TGTGCCAGCAGACAGGAAGACCACGAGCAGTACTTC.

V gene TRBV11-3 combines with J gene TRBJ1-1, with D perhaps matching TRBD1 (6 bases). This CDR3 has 15 amino acids. Per germline, CDR1 SGHNT and CDR2 YENEEA. With 1 base removed from V and 3 bases from J, the gap between germline ends came to 12 bases. The CDR3 sequence: CASSLGPGTHTEAFF. In DNA form, the CDR3 reads TGTGCCAGCAGCTTAGGGCCGGGGACACACACTGAAGCTTTCTTT.

The count of this clone is one. V is TRBV27 and J is TRBJ2-1; D may be TRBD2 (5 bases). The CDR3 totals 15 residues. The V gene's germline CDR1 is MNHEY and CDR2 SMNVEV (reference sequence). Trimming took off 2 bases at V and 2 bases at J, with 10 bases between the two ends. In DNA, the CDR3 is TGTGCCAGCAGTTTACGGGGAGCTGCCTACAATGAGCAGTTCTTC. Residues: CASSLRGAAYNEQFF.

The chain is built from TRBV29-1 and TRBJ1-1; D is ambiguous. CDR1 is SQVTM and CDR2 is ANQGSEA in the germline V gene. The CDR3 runs 9 residues. Between the trimmed V and J ends, which lost 3 bases and 6 bases, there was a span of 2 bases. CDR3 region: CSVDSEAFF. CDR3 sequence (DNA): TGCAGCGTTGACTCTGAAGCTTTCTTT.

This clone turned up a few times. The rearrangement uses TRBV6-9 and TRBJ1-1; D is uncertain. In germline, CDR1 is MNHGY, CDR2 SVAAGI. The CDR3 contains 10 residues. Between the trimmed V and J ends, which lost 2 bases and 10 bases, there was a span of 5 bases. This chain's CDR3 is CASSYLSAFF. Written as DNA, the CDR3 is TGTGCCAGCAGTTATCTGTCAGCTTTCTTT.

The chain combines TRBV5-6 with TRBJ2-1; weak D call: TRBD1 (6 bases). Deletions cut 5 bases from V and 12 bases from J, with 21 bases between. The germline V gene encodes CDR1 SGHDT and CDR2 YYEEEE. This CDR3 comprises 14 residues. CDR3: CASSQDDTGKAQFF. In DNA form, the CDR3 reads TGTGCCAGCAGTCAAGATGATACAGGGAAGGCGCAGTTCTTC.

The rearrangement uses TRBV25-1 and TRBJ2-3, with TRBD1 as a possible D gene (6 bases). Germline V gene data show CDR1 as MGHDK and CDR2 as SYGVNS. The CDR3 contains 16 residues. With 3 bases removed from V and 0 bases from J, the gap between germline ends came to 13 bases. CDR3 in DNA: TGTGCCAGCAGTGACTACAGGGCCGCTAGCACAGATACGCAGTATTTT. Its protein product is CASSDYRAASTDTQYF.

The chain has TRBV5-5 and TRBJ2-5, with 7 nucleotides matching TRBD2. The CDR3 is made up of 15 amino acids. With V trimmed by 1 base and J by 4 bases, 7 bases remained unmatched. Looked up from germline, CDR1 is SGHKS and CDR2 is YYEKEE (reference sequence). The CDR3 reads CASSLRFASGETQYF. In nucleotides, the CDR3 is TGTGCCAGCAGCTTGAGGTTTGCTAGCGGAGAGACCCAGTACTTC.

The rearrangement links TRBV7-9 to TRBJ1-6; 7 bases align to TRBD1. The trim removed 1 base at V and 11 bases at J, leaving 8 bases unmatched. This CDR3 has 15 amino acids. Germline CDR1 reads SEHNR; CDR2 reads FQNEAQ (reference sequence). The CDR3 DNA sequence: TGTGCCAGCAGCTTAGGACGGACAGGACAGGCACCCCTCCACTTT. It specifies CASSLGRTGQAPLHF.

V gene TRBV27 combines with J gene TRBJ2-1; a weak D match, TRBD2 (7 bases). The CDR3 sequence is 13 residues long. The V and J ends lost 8 bases and 6 bases respectively, with 14 bases between them. The germline V gene has CDR1 MNHEY and CDR2 SMNVEV (reference sequence). The CDR3 DNA follows: TGTGCCAGCGGGAGGGGGGACTTCAATGAGCAGTTCTTC. Protein sequence: CASGRGDFNEQFF.

The rearrangement links TRBV4-1 to TRBJ1-2; D is unresolved. This CDR3 is built from 14 residues. Germline CDR1 is MGHRA and CDR2 is YSYEKL. Trimming removed 0 bases at V and 4 bases at J, with 9 bases between. CDR3 sequence reads: CASSQDRQFYGYTF. CDR3 sequence (DNA): TGCGCCAGCAGCCAAGATCGCCAGTTCTATGGCTACACCTTC.

This clone turned up a few times. The rearrangement joins TRBV11-2 to TRBJ2-2; maybe TRBD1 (5 bases). Looked up from germline, CDR1 is SGHAT and CDR2 is FQNNGV. The CDR3 is 15 amino acids. Deletions cut 5 bases from V and 3 bases from J, with 13 bases between. The CDR3 DNA follows: TGTGCCAGCAGCATCAGGGCCGGGTACACCGGGGAGCTGTTTTTT. Translation: CASSIRAGYTGELFF.